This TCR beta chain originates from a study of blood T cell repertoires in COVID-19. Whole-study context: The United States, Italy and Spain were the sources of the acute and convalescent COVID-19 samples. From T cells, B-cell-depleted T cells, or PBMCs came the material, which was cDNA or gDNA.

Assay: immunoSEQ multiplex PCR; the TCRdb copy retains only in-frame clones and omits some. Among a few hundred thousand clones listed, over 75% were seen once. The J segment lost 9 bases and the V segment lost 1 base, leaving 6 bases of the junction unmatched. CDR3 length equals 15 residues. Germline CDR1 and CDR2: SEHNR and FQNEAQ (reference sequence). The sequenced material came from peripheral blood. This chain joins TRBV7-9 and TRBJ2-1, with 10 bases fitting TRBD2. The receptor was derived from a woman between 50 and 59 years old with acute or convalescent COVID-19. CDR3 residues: CASSLVSGRAGEQFF. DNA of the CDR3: TGTGCCAGCAGCTTAGTGAGCGGGAGGGCCGGTGAGCAGTTCTTC.